This T cell receptor beta chain appears in the sequencing data of a study of T cells in Graves' hyperthyroidism and ophthalmopathy. Whole-study results and caveats: Ophthalmopathy was predicted by the model a median of about 6.7 months ahead of onset. Appearing also in blood were most of the thyroid clonotypes expanded above 0.001.

Hyperthyroidism in the patients, aged 18 to 65, was newly diagnosed and under 2 months in duration. Sampled blood dates from first hyperthyroidism diagnosis, and it precedes any ophthalmopathy symptoms. This clonotype was detected a few times. Its specificity is unknown. Per germline, CDR1 SGHRS and CDR2 YFSETQ. Trimming cost V 4 bases and J 7 bases; bases outside gene matches: 7. The CDR3 totals 14 residues. The investigators amplified TCR beta CDR3 regions from RNA transcripts. Primed by the HTBI set, a first-round RT-PCR was run on the TCR CDR3. One entry per CDR3 protein, called by TCRdb with MiXCR from the multiplex PCR reads. Here the sample spans nearly 600,000 distinct CDR3 sequences, around 13% being singletons.

Sequenced: blood. The chain recombines TRBV5-1 with TRBJ2-1, with 8 bases lining up with TRBD1. The TCR originated in a woman in her twenties or thirties with Graves' hyperthyroidism that later progressed to Graves' ophthalmopathy. The DNA of the CDR3 is TGCGCCAGCAGCCTGAGGACAGGGAAGAATGAGCAGTTCTTC. This gives the protein CASSLRTGKNEQFF. Drawing the rest from reference TRBV5-1 and TRBJ2-1, the complete variable domain is KAGVTQTPRYLIKTRGQQVTLSCSPISGHRSVSWYQQTPGQGLQFLFEYFSETQRNKGNFPGRFSGRQFSNSRSEMNVSTLELGDSALYLCASSLRTGKNEQFFGPGTRLTVL.